This T cell receptor beta chain was retrieved from a study of identical twins. Study-level points and caveats: Carriage of fewer insertions was seen in abundant cord blood beta clonotypes, whereas memory repertoires showed none.

Donors were all healthy Caucasians. Trimming stripped 6 bases from V and 5 bases from J, with 13 bases between. The germline CDR1 and CDR2 sequences are DFQATT and SNEGSKA (reference sequence). The CDR3 covers 12 residues. In this sample, this clonotype turned up many times. The target antigen is unknown. TCRdb fed the 5' RACE reads into MiXCR, producing one record per CDR3 protein. The sample yields about 330,000 distinct CDR3 sequences, 12% seen once. Another study also made use of these data, one on yellow fever vaccine responses in identical twins. According to that study: Reports say the vaccine T cell response in twins looked partly convergent and partly personalized.

Sequenced sample: CD8+ T cells sorted from blood. V usage is TRBV20-1 and J usage is TRBJ2-5; D tentatively reads TRBD1 or TRBD2 (5 bases each). The TCR comes from a woman under 30 in good health. The CDR3 DNA is TGCAGTGCCACCACGGGGACGGAGACCCAGTACTTC. It specifies CSATTGTETQYF.